This T cell receptor beta chain was identified during a study of regulatory T cells in long-lasting Graves disease (dated by TCRdb to 2020 to 2023). For context, the study as a whole: Persistent Graves' disease was defined as persistently positive TSH receptor autoantibodies together with antithyroid drug treatment for over 5 years. TCR sequencing covered around 13 persistent and roughly 20 newly diagnosed Graves' disease patients, around 35 samples in total. Patients with persistent Graves' disease were compared with patients with newly diagnosed Graves' disease using TCR sequencing and RNA sequencing of peripheral blood. Persistent Graves' disease patients in the clinical cohort had taken antithyroid drugs for approximately 9.5 years on average. The study was conducted in China and was registered as a clinical trial. The paper as a whole reports these results and caveats: Peripheral blood alone was examined, since thyroid tissue, which constituted the primary lesion, could not be accessed. Patients with persistent disease shared more public clonotypes (about 2,900) than newly diagnosed patients did (more than 900). Lower TCR Shannon entropy and fewer highly expanded clones were observed in persistent Graves' disease patients than in newly diagnosed patients, which suggested clonal expansion. Sequencing and analysis were restricted to the TCR beta chain. Preferential use of TRBV28, TRBJ1-2 and TRBJ2-5 was observed in persistent disease, whereas TRBV20-1 and TRBJ2-1 were favored in newly diagnosed disease. The small sample size was acknowledged by the authors as a limitation that may reduce accuracy.

As to this clonotype: Its recognized antigen is unknown. No qualities accompany the bases; no much larger clone lies one base away.

V lost 1 base and J lost 3 bases, and the count of bases not matched to a germline gene is 4. CDR1 and CDR2 were assigned from the germline V gene (reference sequence) as DFQATT and SNEGSKA. The CDR3 runs 14 residues from the cysteine to the phenylalanine. Kept here is only the CDR3 DNA, which spans 42 bases and is read in frame from base 1. The receptor library was made with multiplex PCR. Sequencer: Illumina HiSeq 4000. CDR3 regions were amplified by Arm-PCR with iRepertoire HTBI primers to construct TCR beta libraries. Before sequencing, the PCR products went through gel purification. The original pipeline was this. Across samples, about 64 TRBV and 14 TRBJ segments were identified and used for gene usage analysis of CDR3 amino acid clonotypes. COPE and FqMerger were used to merge the filtered high-quality paired reads into contigs. Contigs were aligned with BLAST to IMGT TRBV, TRBD and TRBJ reference genes, and CDR3 was defined per IMGT. Any clonotype with a frequency above 0.1% was counted as a highly expanded clone. Shannon entropy served as the measure of repertoire diversity, while the Gini coefficient captured V-J evenness. A clonotype was considered public if more than one individual shared it. TCRdb's own reprocessing of the public reads used fastp at Q25 and MiXCR and kept productive beta chains. A single entry per CDR3 protein holds the most common genes and DNA from its merged rows. The authors' filters were not applied to this entry. This sample holds fewer than 600,000 distinct CDR3 sequences; less than 25% were observed only once. Over 10% of the sample comes from the top ten.

The intended sense of this specimen's time point label: persistent/refractory GD, antithyroid drugs over 5 years with positive TRAb. For both TCR sequencing and RNA sequencing, RNA was extracted from PBMCs using TRIzol. Graves' disease was diagnosed according to American Thyroid Association guidelines. Patients were recruited from an endocrinology department in Xi'an, China. From each patient, around 9.3 milliliters of peripheral blood was collected into an EDTA anticoagulant tube. Ficoll Paque Plus density gradient separation was used to isolate PBMCs, and no further T cell sorting was done. An Agilent 2100 Bioanalyzer and agarose gel were used to check RNA quality, while a NanoDrop 2000 measured RNA concentration.

This chain joins TRBV20-1 to TRBJ2-7; the junction holds 9 bases that match TRBD1. The sequencing used peripheral blood mononuclear cells (PBMCs), collected when the disease was refractory, from a patient treated with antithyroid drugs. This sequence was found in a female donor with Graves disease. In nucleotides, the sequence is TGCAGTGCTAGAGTCCCGGGACAGGGCTACGAGCAGTACTTC. Its protein reads: CSARVPGQGYEQYF.